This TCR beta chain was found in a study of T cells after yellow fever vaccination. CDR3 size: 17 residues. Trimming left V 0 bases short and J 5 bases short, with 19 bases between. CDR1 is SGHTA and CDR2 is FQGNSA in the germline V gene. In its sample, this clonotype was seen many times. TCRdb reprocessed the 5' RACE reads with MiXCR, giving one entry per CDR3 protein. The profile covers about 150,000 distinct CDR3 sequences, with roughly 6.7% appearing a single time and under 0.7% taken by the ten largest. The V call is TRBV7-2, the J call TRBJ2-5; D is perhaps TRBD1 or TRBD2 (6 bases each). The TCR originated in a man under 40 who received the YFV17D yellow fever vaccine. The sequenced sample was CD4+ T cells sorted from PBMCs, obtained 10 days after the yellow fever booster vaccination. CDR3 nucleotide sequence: TGTGCCAGCAGCTTAGCGGGGGCGGGACCTCAGGGGGAGACCCAGTACTTC. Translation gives CASSLAGAGPQGETQYF.